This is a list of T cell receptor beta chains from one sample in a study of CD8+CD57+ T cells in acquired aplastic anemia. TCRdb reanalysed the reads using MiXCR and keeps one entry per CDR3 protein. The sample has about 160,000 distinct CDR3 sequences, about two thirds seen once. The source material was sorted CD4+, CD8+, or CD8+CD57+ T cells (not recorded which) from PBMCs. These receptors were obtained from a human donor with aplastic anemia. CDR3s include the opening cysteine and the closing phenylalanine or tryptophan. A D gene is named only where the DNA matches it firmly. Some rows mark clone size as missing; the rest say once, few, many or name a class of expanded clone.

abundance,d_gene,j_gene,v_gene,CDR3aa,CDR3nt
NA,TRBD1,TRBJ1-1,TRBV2,CASTGQGSNTEAFF,TGTGCCAGCACTGGACAGGGATCGAACACTGAAGCTTTCTTT
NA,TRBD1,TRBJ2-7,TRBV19,CATADRVFDEQYF,TGTGCCACTGCCGACAGGGTTTTCGACGAGCAGTACTTC
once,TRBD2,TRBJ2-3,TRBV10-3,CAKREYKDTQYF,TGTGCCAAGCGGGAGTACAAAGATACGCAGTATTTT
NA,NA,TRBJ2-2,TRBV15,CATNGELFF,TGTGCCACCAACGGGGAGCTGTTTTTT
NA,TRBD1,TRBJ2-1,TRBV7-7,CASSYPGQGINEQFF,TGTGCTAGCAGCTACCCGGGACAGGGAATAAATGAGCAGTTCTTC
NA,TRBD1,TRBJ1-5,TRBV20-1,CSAREAGGSQPQHF,TGCAGTGCTAGAGAGGCAGGGGGCAGTCAGCCCCAGCATTTT
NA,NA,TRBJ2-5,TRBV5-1,CASSIDGQETQYF,TGCGCCAGCAGCATCGACGGCCAAGAGACCCAGTACTTC
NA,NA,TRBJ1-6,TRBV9,CASSLGTTSPLHF,TGTGCCAGCAGCCTCGGGACGACTTCACCCCTCCACTTT
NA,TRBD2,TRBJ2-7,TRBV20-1,CSALETSGTYEQYF,TGCAGTGCTCTGGAGACTAGCGGAACCTACGAGCAGTACTTC
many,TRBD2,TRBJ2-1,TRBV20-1,CSARLAGGSSYNEQFF,TGCAGTGCTAGACTAGCGGGAGGGAGCTCCTACAATGAGCAGTTCTTC
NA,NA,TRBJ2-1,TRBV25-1,CASSYPFGGDYNEQFF,TGTGCCAGCAGTTATCCTTTCGGGGGCGACTACAATGAGCAGTTCTTC
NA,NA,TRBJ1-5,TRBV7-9,CASSLAGNGNQPQHF,TGTGCCAGCAGCTTAGCGGGGAATGGCAATCAGCCCCAGCATTTT
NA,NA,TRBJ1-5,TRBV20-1,CSASGAQVKQPQHF,TGCAGTGCTAGTGGGGCCCAAGTAAAGCAGCCCCAGCATTTT
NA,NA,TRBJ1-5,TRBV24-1,CATSEGGNNQPQHF,TGTGCCACCAGTGAGGGTGGGAACAATCAGCCCCAGCATTTT
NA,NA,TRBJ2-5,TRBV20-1,CSASARLGTQYF,TGCAGTGCTAGCGCCAGGCTCGGGACCCAGTACTTC
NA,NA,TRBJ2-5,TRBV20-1,CSAKKGSGPQETQYF,TGCAGTGCTAAAAAAGGCAGCGGGCCACAAGAGACCCAGTACTTC
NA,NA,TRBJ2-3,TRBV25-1,CASSLWTEPGDTQYF,TGTGCCAGCAGTCTCTGGACGGAGCCGGGAGATACGCAGTATTTT
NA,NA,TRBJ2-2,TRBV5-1,CASSLVGPPTGELFF,TGCGCCAGCAGCTTGGTTGGGCCACCAACCGGGGAGCTGTTTTTT
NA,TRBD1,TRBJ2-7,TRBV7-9,CASSLGQGSSYEQYF,TGTGCCAGCAGTTTAGGACAGGGAAGCTCCTACGAGCAGTACTTC
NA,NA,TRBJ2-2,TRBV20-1,CSAQPEVRATGEPFF,TGCAGTGCTCAGCCCGAGGTGAGGGCCACCGGGGAGCCGTTTTTT
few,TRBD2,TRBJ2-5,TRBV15,CATSTRTGGETQYF,TGTGCCACCAGCACCCGCACGGGGGGGGAGACCCAGTACTTC
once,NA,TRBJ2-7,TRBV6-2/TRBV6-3,CASSSYGHSYEQYF,TGTGCCAGCAGTTCCTATGGGCATTCCTACGAGCAGTACTTC
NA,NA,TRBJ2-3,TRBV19,CASSGRGAPTDTQYF,TGTGCCAGTAGTGGACGGGGGGCGCCCACAGATACGCAGTATTTT
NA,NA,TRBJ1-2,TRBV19,CASSNREVVSYGYTF,TGTGCCAGTAGTAACAGGGAAGTGGTGAGCTATGGCTACACCTTC
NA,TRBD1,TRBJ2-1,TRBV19,CASKEGDRASNEQFF,TGTGCCAGTAAGGAAGGGGACAGGGCCAGTAATGAGCAGTTCTTC
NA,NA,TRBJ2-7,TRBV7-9,CASSDSRQHEQYF,TGTGCCAGCAGCGATTCTAGGCAGCACGAGCAGTACTTC
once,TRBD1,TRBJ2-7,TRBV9,CASSVEGTGVYEQYF,TGTGCCAGCAGCGTAGAGGGGACAGGGGTCTACGAGCAGTACTTC
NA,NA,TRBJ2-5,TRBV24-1,CATSDFRHEYF,TGTGCCACCAGTGATTTTCGTCACGAGTACTTC
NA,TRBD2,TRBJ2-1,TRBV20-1,CSARAGRGVEQFF,TGCAGTGCTAGAGCGGGGCGGGGGGTGGAGCAGTTCTTC
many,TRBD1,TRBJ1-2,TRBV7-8,CASSPGTGYGYTF,TGTGCCAGCAGCCCTGGGACAGGGTATGGCTACACCTTC
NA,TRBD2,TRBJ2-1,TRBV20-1,CSAPSGGINEQFF,TGCAGTGCGCCTAGCGGGGGTATCAATGAGCAGTTCTTC
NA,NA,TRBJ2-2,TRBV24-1,CATSDPNGTANTGELFF,TGTGCCACCAGTGACCCCAATGGGACGGCAAACACCGGGGAGCTGTTTTTT
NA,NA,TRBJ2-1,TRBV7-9,CASSLFYGQWEKEQFF,TGTGCCAGCAGCCTATTTTACGGACAGTGGGAGAAGGAGCAGTTCTTC
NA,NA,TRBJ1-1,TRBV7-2,CASSSTLGVTEAFF,TGTGCCAGCAGCTCGACTCTGGGGGTGACTGAAGCTTTCTTT
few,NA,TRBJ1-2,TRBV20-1,CSARQGGHGYTF,TGCAGTGCTAGACAGGGAGGGCATGGCTACACCTTC
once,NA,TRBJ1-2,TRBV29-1,CSVRSQGFGYTF,TGCAGCGTACGAAGCCAGGGCTTTGGCTACACCTTC
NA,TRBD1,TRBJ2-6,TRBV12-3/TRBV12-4,CASKQTGLEANVLTF,TGTGCCAGCAAACAGACAGGGTTAGAGGCCAACGTCCTGACTTTC
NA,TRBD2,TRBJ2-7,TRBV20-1,CSARPSGLYEQYF,TGCAGTGCTAGACCTAGCGGTCTCTACGAGCAGTACTTC
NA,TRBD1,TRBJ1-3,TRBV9,CASSARDSRSGNTIYF,TGTGCCAGCAGCGCCCGGGACAGTCGCTCTGGAAACACCATATATTTT
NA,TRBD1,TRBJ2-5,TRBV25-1,CASSETGGGQETQYF,TGTGCCAGCAGTGAGACAGGGGGAGGGCAAGAGACCCAGTACTTC
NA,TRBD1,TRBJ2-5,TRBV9,CASSRQGGQPQYF,TGTGCCAGCAGCCGACAGGGCGGCCAGCCCCAGTACTTC
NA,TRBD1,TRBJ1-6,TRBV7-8,CASSKRTGYSSYNSPLHF,TGTGCCAGCAGCAAACGGACAGGGTATAGCTCCTATAATTCACCCCTCCACTTT
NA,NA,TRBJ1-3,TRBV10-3,CAISDGGSGNTIYF,TGTGCCATCAGTGACGGGGGTTCAGGAAACACCATATATTTT
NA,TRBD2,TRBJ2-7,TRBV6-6,CASRVTSGRSYEQYF,TGTGCCAGCAGGGTAACTAGCGGGCGATCCTACGAGCAGTACTTC
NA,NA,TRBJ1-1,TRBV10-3,CAISDRQWSEAFF,TGTGCCATCAGTGACAGACAATGGTCTGAAGCTTTCTTT
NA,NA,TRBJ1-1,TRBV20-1,CSAREAGVYEAFF,TGCAGTGCTAGGGAGGCAGGCGTGTACGAAGCTTTCTTT
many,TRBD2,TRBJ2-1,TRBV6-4,CASGGTSGSNEQFF,TGTGCCAGTGGAGGGACTAGCGGAAGCAATGAGCAGTTCTTC
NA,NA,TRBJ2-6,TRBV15,CATSRALLGAGSGANVLTF,TGTGCCACCAGCAGAGCGTTACTGGGGGCGGGCTCTGGGGCCAACGTCCTGACTTTC
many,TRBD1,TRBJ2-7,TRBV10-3,CAISEVHRGSSYEQYF,TGTGCCATCAGTGAGGTCCACAGGGGGAGCTCCTACGAGCAGTACTTC
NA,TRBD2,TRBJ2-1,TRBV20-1,CSAPPALAGGNEQFF,TGCAGTGCACCTCCGGCACTAGCGGGAGGCAATGAGCAGTTCTTC
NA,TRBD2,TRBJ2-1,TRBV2,CASLAGEYNEQFF,TGTGCCAGCTTAGCGGGGGAGTACAATGAGCAGTTCTTC
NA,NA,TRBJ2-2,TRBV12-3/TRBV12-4,CASAWDDRELFF,TGTGCCAGCGCGTGGGATGACAGGGAGCTGTTTTTT
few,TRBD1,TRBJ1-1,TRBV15,CATSPDRGNTEAFF,TGTGCCACCAGTCCGGACAGGGGGAACACTGAAGCTTTCTTT